Listed here are 10 T cell receptor beta chains from one sample, sequenced in a study of cytotoxic CD8 clonotypes in ibrutinib-treated CLL. Repertoires were generated with immunoSEQ multiplex PCR, while TCRdb's copy carries only in-frame clones and drops some. Among around 150,000 clones listed, 75% to 85% were seen once. The sample consisted of PBMCs, taken after 36 months of ibrutinib treatment. The receptors were gathered from a human donor with chronic lymphocytic leukemia.

This clone is labeled as large. The gene calls are TRBV10-3 and TRBJ2-5; 9 nucleotides agree with TRBD1. J lost 1 base, V lost 4 bases, and 10 bases had no gene match. Per germline, CDR1 ENHRY and CDR2 SYGVKD. This CDR3 is 17 amino acids long. The CDR3 loop reads CAISGFRTGVFQETQYF. The CDR3 DNA reads TGTGCCATCAGTGGGTTTCGGACAGGGGTTTTCCAAGAGACCCAGTACTTC.

The chain couples TRBV28 to TRBJ2-3, with D unresolved. The germline V gene has CDR1 MDHEN and CDR2 SYDVKM. The ends were cut back, 8 bases at V and 2 bases at J, with 14 bases in the middle. The CDR3 totals 14 residues. The CDR3 region is CASGLVVPTDTQYF. The CDR3 bases are TGTGCCAGCGGCCTAGTTGTGCCCACAGATACGCAGTATTTT.

The J gene is TRBJ2-5, the V gene TRBV6-5; D may be TRBD1 (5 bases). Trimming took 4 bases from V and 5 from J, leaving 11 bases between them. Germline V gene sequence: CDR1 MNHEY, CDR2 SVGAGI. The CDR3 contains 13 residues. This CDR3 is CASSFGATETQYF. CDR3 nucleotides: TGTGCCAGCAGTTTTGGGGCGACGGAGACCCAGTACTTC.

The chain combines TRBV11-2 with TRBJ2-7; possibly TRBD2 for D (6 bases). V lost 4 bases to trimming and J lost 3 bases, with 19 bases between them. The CDR3 has 16 residues. CDR1 and CDR2 (germline): SGHAT, FQNNGV. The CDR3 here is CASSSPWGGVHYEQYF. CDR3 sequence (DNA): TGTGCCAGCAGCTCCCCCTGGGGAGGCGTCCACTACGAGCAGTACTTC. Based on the CDR3 plus reference TRBV11-2 and TRBJ2-7, the full variable domain is EAGVAQSPRYKIIEKRQSVAFWCNPISGHATLYWYQQILGQGPKLLIQFQNNGVVDDSQLPKDRFSAERLKGVDSTLKIQPAKLEDSAVYLCASSSPWGGVHYEQYFGPGTRLTVT.

The chain joins TRBV5-1 to TRBJ1-1; D is unclear. The CDR3 contains 16 residues. V lost 4 bases, J lost 0 bases, and 16 bases lay in between. Germline assignment: CDR1 SGHRS and CDR2 YFSETQ. The CDR3: CASSPSAGFLNTEAFF. The CDR3 DNA follows: TGCGCCAGCAGCCCATCAGCCGGGTTTTTGAACACTGAAGCTTTCTTT. Drawing the rest from reference TRBV5-1 and TRBJ1-1, the complete variable domain is KAGVTQTPRYLIKTRGQQVTLSCSPISGHRSVSWYQQTPGQGLQFLFEYFSETQRNKGNFPGRFSGRQFSNSRSEMNVSTLELGDSALYLCASSPSAGFLNTEAFFGQGTRLTVV.

This chain connects TRBV30 to TRBJ2-6; no clear D gene. The CDR3 totals 11 residues. Germline loops: CDR1 GTSNPN, CDR2 SVGIG (reference sequence). CDR3 coding DNA: TGTGCTCTCTCCGGGGCCAACGTCCTGACTTTC. Protein product: CALSGANVLTF. Full variable domain (remainder filled in from reference TRBV30 and TRBJ2-6): SQTIHQWPATLVQPVGSPLSLECTVEGTSNPNLYWYRQAAGRGLQLLFYSVGIGQISSEVPQNLSASRPQDRQFILSSKKLLLSDSGFYLCALSGANVLTFGAGSRLTVL.

The rearrangement uses TRBV27 and TRBJ1-2; D unclear. Per the germline V gene, CDR1 is MNHEY and CDR2 is SMNVEV (reference sequence). The ends were cut back, 2 bases at V and 4 bases at J, with 11 bases in the middle. CDR3 length equals 14 residues. DNA of the CDR3: TGTGCCAGCAGTTTAGACCCGGGAGGCTATGGCTACACCTTC. It yields the protein CASSLDPGGYGYTF.

This sequence joins TRBV10-3 and TRBJ2-7; 8 bases fit TRBD2. Germline loops: CDR1 ENHRY, CDR2 SYGVKD. This CDR3 is built from 15 residues. Trimming cost V 8 bases and J 1 base; bases outside gene matches: 10. CDR3 nucleotides: TGTGCCATCGCTGGGTATGGGACTAGTTCCTACGAGCAGTACTTC. It encodes CAIAGYGTSSYEQYF.

The CDR3 spells CAWNSRGGNTEAFF. The CDR3 DNA reads as TGTGCCTGGAATTCGCGTGGCGGGAACACTGAAGCTTTCTTT. V is TRBV30 and J is TRBJ1-1; D is ambiguous. With 4 bases removed from V and 1 base from J, the gap between germline ends came to 13 bases. This CDR3 has 14 residues. CDR1 GTSNPN and CDR2 SVGIG come from the germline V gene (reference sequence).

V is TRBV7-9 and J is TRBJ2-1, with a weak D call TRBD1 (5 bases). This CDR3 comprises 12 residues. The germline V gene has CDR1 SEHNR and CDR2 FQNEAQ (reference sequence). Trimming shortened V by 4 bases and J by 6 bases, and 7 bases separated the two germline ends. The CDR3 nucleotides are TGTGCCAGCAGCTGGGGCTCCAATGAGCAGTTCTTC. It is translated as CASSWGSNEQFF.